This TCR beta chain was identified in a study of shared clonotypes between healthy human individuals. Study-wide results and limits: Naive CD4 clonotypes were shared across several donors at about 5%. Sorted-subset sequencing, rarefaction showed, was incomplete despite large depth.

At deep level, the assay was performed. The table came from immunoSEQ multiplex PCR; TCRdb's copy has only in-frame clones and leaves some out. This sample yields some 1,100,000 clones, of which 70% to 80% are seen a single time; about 0.52% belongs to the top ten. J was trimmed by 2 bases and V by 0 bases; bases with no gene match: 11. CDR3 size: 18 residues. Per germline, CDR1 MNHEY and CDR2 SMNVEV (reference sequence). For this clone: Its target is not known.

The sample consisted of memory CD4+ T cells from PBMCs. Indicated subset: CD45RA-negative fraction. The J gene is TRBJ2-5, the V gene TRBV27, with 8 bases aligning to TRBD1. This receptor was taken from a young man in good health. Some clones in this sample may be carry-over from other donors' samples. In DNA form, the CDR3 reads TGTGCCAGCAGTTTATCCCCCCGGACAGGGACCACGCAAGAGACCCAGTACTTC. As protein: CASSLSPRTGTTQETQYF.